This TCR beta chain was recovered during a study of OX40 agonist ivuxolimab in advanced cancers. V lost 0 bases to trimming and J lost 3 bases, with 12 bases between them. This CDR3 is built from 15 residues. Germline CDR1 reads MNHNS; CDR2 reads SASEGT. Here immunoSEQ multiplex PCR was the method, and the copy in TCRdb shows in-frame clones only, minus some. The sample carries 70,000 to 90,000 clones, 91% recorded once. Sequencing used CD4+ or CD8+ T cells sorted from blood, obtained in a trial of the OX40 agonist ivuxolimab. The rearrangement links TRBV6-1 to TRBJ2-7, with D possibly matching TRBD2 (6 bases). The clonotype was recovered from an adult with an advanced solid tumor such as melanoma, head and neck, liver or kidney cancer. The DNA of the CDR3 is TGTGCCAGCAGTGAAGCGTGGTCGGGAGTCTACGAGCAGTACGTC. Translation gives CASSEAWSGVYEQYV.